This T cell receptor beta chain was sequenced during a study of shared clonotypes between healthy human individuals. General study points: Clonotype sharing among the donors was expected to vary with sequencing depth.

The protocol was immunoSEQ multiplex PCR, while the TCRdb copy is restricted to in-frame clones and leaves out a portion. The repertoire has roughly 680,000 clones, over 60% of them found once; the top ten carry approximately 1.7%. The CDR3 consists of 14 residues. V was cut by 4 bases and J by 2 bases, with 10 bases left in between. Germline loops: CDR1 LNHDA, CDR2 SQIVND (reference sequence). Notes on this clone: The antigen is not known.

Sequencing was performed on memory CD4+ T cells sorted from blood. Noted subset: CD45RA-negative fraction. V and J are TRBV19 and TRBJ2-3, with unresolved D. This clonotype was sampled from a woman aged 30 to 39 in good health. The CDR3 reads CASSSQQFTDTQYF. DNA for the CDR3: TGTGCCAGTAGTAGCCAACAATTCACAGATACGCAGTATTTT.